This section outlines one T cell receptor beta chain sequence together with its context. This clone was counted a few times. Its antigen is currently not known. Qualities for individual bases were not recorded, and no much larger clone is one base off. These data come from a study of blood T cell repertoires in COVID-19 (dated by TCRdb to 2020 to 2022). As for the study more broadly: The collaborator samples originated in the United States, Italy and Spain and spanned the acute and convalescent phases of COVID-19. The material from the prospective study consisted of cDNA or gDNA derived from T cells, B-cell-depleted T cells, or PBMCs. The dataset comprised deeply sampled blood TCRbeta repertoires from subjects exposed to, actively infected with, or recovered from COVID-19. The repertoires were made available in a free public database intended to serve as a resource for research on the immune response to SARS-CoV-2. The samples were drawn from two sources: the first 160 participants of the ongoing ImmuneRACE study, and 1,200 or so subjects contributed by 6 global collaborators. The sample metadata nearly always contained a de-identified subject ID, COVID-19 status, age in years and sex. Where available, HLA class I and class II types were taken from metadata supplied by the sample provider and were not determined by assay-based typing.

TCRbeta CDR3 regions were amplified from genomic DNA using the immunoSEQ Assay, a bias-controlled multiplex PCR. In the paper's pipeline: Within the assay, amplification of reference gene primers was used to estimate how many nucleated cells each sample contained. To quantify the absolute abundance of each unique TCRbeta CDR3 rearrangement, sequence reads were collapsed and filtered. For each sample, productive Simpson clonality was calculated as the square root of Simpson's diversity index across productive rearrangements. TCRdb obtained this table from immuneACCESS and retained in-frame rearrangements with V and J assigned. These tables miss some clones; where compared with another copy, unresolved V genes account for less than half of the shortfall, and the remainder is unexplained. The DNA was the basis for D and trimming; V, J and clone size are from that table. The sample table records 110,000 to 150,000 clones; under 90% of these occur just once. Jointly, the top ten make up 1.6% of the sample.

Participants in the prospective study were enrolled through a virtual design, were aged roughly 18 to 100 years, and lived in 24 United States geographic areas. To assign participants to cohorts, the prospective study relied on clinical history that participants themselves reported in a screening survey and a study questionnaire. A participant counted as exposed if, within 2 weeks of entering the study, that participant had been in contact with someone who had a PCR-confirmed or clinician-diagnosed COVID-19 case. In the prospective study, whole blood, serum and a nasopharyngeal or oropharyngeal swab were collected from each participant by mobile phlebotomists. Prospective study participants could optionally give additional blood draws and questionnaires over an approximately 2-month period. Blood samples from the prospective study were shipped frozen or at room temperature prior to DNA extraction.

V sheds 5 bases and J sheds 2 bases, leaving 7 bases between their ends. The CDR3 sequence holds 12 residues, the cysteine and phenylalanine included. Just CDR3 DNA is preserved here, 36 bases in frame from base 1. CDR1 and CDR2 (SEHNR, FQNEAQ) derive from the germline V gene (reference sequence). Broader findings and caveats from the paper: How much clinical and demographic metadata was included differed by source and by participant, and the metadata was provided uncurated.

Sequencing used PBMCs or T cells enriched from blood (not recorded which). The chain is encoded by TRBV7-9 joined to TRBJ2-7; TRBD1 is a weak D gene call, 5 bases matching. The source of this sequence is a woman under 30 who had been exposed to COVID-19. The bases read TGTGCCAGCAGCCCGGACACCTACGAGCAGTACTTC. Its protein reads: CASSPDTYEQYF.